This T cell receptor beta chain was profiled in a study of post-analysis software for immune sequencing data. Study-wide background: The disease courses covered relapsing-remitting, secondary progressive and progressive-relapsing multiple sclerosis.

This CDR3 has 14 amino acids. Germline V gene sequence: CDR1 SGHVS, CDR2 FQNEAQ. Findings and limits, study-wide: Relative to controls, patients with multiple sclerosis showed significantly lower normalized Chao1 diversity. With F measure, samples from one preparation batch clustered together strongly. Patients showed TRBV5-6, TRBV5-1 and TRBV20-1 among four to six TRBV segments more frequent than in controls.

In regard to this clonotype: Its cognate antigen is unknown. One end of the junction is discordant with germline, which a read error may explain.

TCR beta libraries were prepared from cDNA with unique molecular identifiers. T cells numbering about 0.85 to 10 million yielded cDNA molecules that totaled about 500,000. TCRdb re-analysed the PCR reads in MiXCR, keeping a single row per CDR3 protein. The sample carries fewer than 700,000 distinct CDR3 sequences, about 40% recorded once. The sequencing sample was made of blood. The TCR comes from a girl aged 5-17 years with multiple sclerosis. This chain joins TRBV7-8 and TRBJ2-7; D uncertain. The CDR3 loop is CTSSILGLSYEQYF. The CDR3 DNA reads as TGTACCAGCAGCATCCTAGGTCTCTCCTACGAGCAGTACTTC.